This T cell receptor beta chain was identified in a study of cytomegalovirus exposure and HLA in healthy donors. General study points: The CMV antigen specificity of a few CMV-associated chains was confirmed through in vitro analysis.

Comment on this clone: Its antigen is unknown.

Amplification used 60 Vbeta primers and 13 Jbeta primers. This table comes from immunoSEQ multiplex PCR, and its TCRdb copy is limited to in-frame clones, with some not included. The sample contains roughly 230,000 clones, about nine tenths of which appear only once. The sequence was collected from a girl under 10 years old in good health and CMV-seronegative. Source material: PBMCs.

The CDR3 coding sequence is TGTGCCAGCAGCCCGGGGACTAGCGGGGGTTTCCAAGAGACCCAGTACTTC. It translates to CASSPGTSGGFQETQYF. The V call is TRBV28, the J call TRBJ2-5, with 14 bases fitting TRBD2. The junction had 7 bases not matched to a gene; V was cut back by 6 bases and J by 1 base. From germline, CDR1 is MDHEN and CDR2 SYDVKM. The CDR3 has 17 amino acids.